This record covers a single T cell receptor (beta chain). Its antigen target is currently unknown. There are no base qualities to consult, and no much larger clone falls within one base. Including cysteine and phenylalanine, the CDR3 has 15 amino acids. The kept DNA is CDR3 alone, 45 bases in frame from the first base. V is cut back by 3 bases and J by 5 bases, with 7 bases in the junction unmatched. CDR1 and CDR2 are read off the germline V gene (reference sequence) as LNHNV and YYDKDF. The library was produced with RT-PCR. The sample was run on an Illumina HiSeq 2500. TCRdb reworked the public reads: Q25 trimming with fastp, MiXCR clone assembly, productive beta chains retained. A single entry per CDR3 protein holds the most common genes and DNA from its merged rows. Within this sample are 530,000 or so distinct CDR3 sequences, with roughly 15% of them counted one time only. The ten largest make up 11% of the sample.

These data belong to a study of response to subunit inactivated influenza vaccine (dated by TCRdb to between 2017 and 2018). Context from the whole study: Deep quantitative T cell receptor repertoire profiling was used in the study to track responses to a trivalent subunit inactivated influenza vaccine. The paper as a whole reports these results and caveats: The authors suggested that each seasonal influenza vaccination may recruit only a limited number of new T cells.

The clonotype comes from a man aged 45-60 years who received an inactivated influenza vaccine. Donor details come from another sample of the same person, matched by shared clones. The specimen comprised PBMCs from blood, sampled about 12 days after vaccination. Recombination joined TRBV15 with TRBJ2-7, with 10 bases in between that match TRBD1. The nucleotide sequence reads TGTGCCACCAGCAGGGAGGACAGGGGGTACAACGAGCAGTACTTC. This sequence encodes CATSREDRGYNEQYF.